This T cell receptor beta chain originates from a study of T cells in Graves' hyperthyroidism and ophthalmopathy. Study as a whole: Peripheral blood specimens were obtained at initial diagnosis, prior to any treatment.

Germline V CDR1 and CDR2: SNHLY, FYNNEI. Between the trimmed V and J ends, which lost 8 bases and 3 bases, there was a span of 8 bases. The CDR3 is 11 residues long. Exclusion criteria comprised uncontrolled infection, other autoimmune disease, pregnancy or lactation. Regarding the study as a whole: Also found in blood were most expanded thyroid clonotypes above 0.001.

RNA transcripts were the template for amplifying TCR beta CDR3 regions. Using the HTBI primer set, a first-round RT-PCR was run on the TCR CDR3. From the multiplex PCR reads, TCRdb called clonotypes with MiXCR, one entry per CDR3 protein. The repertoire holds roughly 720,000 distinct CDR3 sequences, roughly 17% seen once, with less than 20% in the top ten. This clonotype was recorded many times. Its antigen is still unknown. The receptor was isolated from a middle-aged man with Graves' hyperthyroidism. Sample: blood. This chain links TRBV2 with TRBJ2-7; D is perhaps TRBD1 (5 bases). The DNA for the CDR3 is TGTGCCAGCGAAAGGGGCTACGAGCAGTACTTC. Translating it yields CASERGYEQYF.